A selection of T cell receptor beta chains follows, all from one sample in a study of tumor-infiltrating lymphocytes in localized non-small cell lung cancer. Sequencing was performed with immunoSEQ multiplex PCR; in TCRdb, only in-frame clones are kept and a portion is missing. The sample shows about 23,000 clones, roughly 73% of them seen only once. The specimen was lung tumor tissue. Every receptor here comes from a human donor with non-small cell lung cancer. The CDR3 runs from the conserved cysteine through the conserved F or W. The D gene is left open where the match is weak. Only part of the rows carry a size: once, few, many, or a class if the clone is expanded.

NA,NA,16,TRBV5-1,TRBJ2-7,TGCGCCAGCAATATGTTTCCGAGACAGTCAACCTACGAGCAGTACTTC,CASNMFPRQSTYEQYF
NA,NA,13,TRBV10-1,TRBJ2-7,TGCGCCAGCAGTGAGAGGGAAGGGAGAGAGCAGTACTTC,CASSEREGREQYF
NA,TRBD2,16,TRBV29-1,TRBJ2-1,TGCAGCGTTGATAGGACTAGCGGGGGGGCTGGGAATGAGCAGTTCTTC,CSVDRTSGGAGNEQFF
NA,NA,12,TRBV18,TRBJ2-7,TGTGCCAGCTCCTTGGACGGCTACGAGCAGTACTTC,CASSLDGYEQYF
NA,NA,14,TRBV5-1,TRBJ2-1,TGCGCCAGCAGCTCGGGGGTATCTTACAATGAGCAGTTCTTC,CASSSGVSYNEQFF
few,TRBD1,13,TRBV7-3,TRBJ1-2,TGTGCCAGCAGTCCCGGGACAGGGGCGGGCTACACCTTC,CASSPGTGAGYTF
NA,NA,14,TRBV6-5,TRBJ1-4,TGTGCCAGCAGTTACTTGCGGGGAGGTGAAAAACTGTTTTTT,CASSYLRGGEKLFF
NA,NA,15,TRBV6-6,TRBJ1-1,TGTGCCAGCAGTCCCGGCCTAGGGGGTAACACTGAAGCTTTCTTT,CASSPGLGGNTEAFF
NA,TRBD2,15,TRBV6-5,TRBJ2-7,TGTGCCAGCAGTTACTCGATCGCTAGCGGGAGGCACCCGCACTTC,CASSYSIASGRHPHF
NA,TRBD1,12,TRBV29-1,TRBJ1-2,TGCAGCATAACGACAGGGCTCTATGGCTACACCTTC,CSITTGLYGYTF
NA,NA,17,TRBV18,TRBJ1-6,TGTGCCAGCTCACCGCAGACTTCCCAAACGGGGGTTTCACCCCTCCACTTT,CASSPQTSQTGVSPLHF
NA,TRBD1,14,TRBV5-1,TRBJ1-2,TGCGCCAGCAGTGACCGGGACAGCATCTATGGCTACACCTTC,CASSDRDSIYGYTF
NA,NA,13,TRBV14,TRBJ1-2,TGTGCCAGCAGTCCGGCGGGGGGCTATGGCTACACCTTC,CASSPAGGYGYTF
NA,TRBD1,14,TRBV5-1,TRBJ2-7,TGCGCCAGCAGCTTGCCGGGACAGGGGTACGAGCAGTACTTC,CASSLPGQGYEQYF
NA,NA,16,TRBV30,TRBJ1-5,TGTGCCTGGAGCCTTCCAGGGGCTCGGAGTACTCAGCCCCAGCATTTT,CAWSLPGARSTQPQHF
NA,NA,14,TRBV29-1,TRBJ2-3,TGCAGCGTCCCTCGGACAGAGAGCACAGATACGCAGTATTTT,CSVPRTESTDTQYF
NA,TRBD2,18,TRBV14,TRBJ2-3,TGTGCCAGCAGCCAAGGCCGGGGGACTAGCTCAGAAATAGATACGCAGTATTTT,CASSQGRGTSSEIDTQYF
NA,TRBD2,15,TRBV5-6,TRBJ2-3,TGTGCCAGCAGCTTGGTAGCGGGGGCCACAGATACGCAGTATTTT,CASSLVAGATDTQYF
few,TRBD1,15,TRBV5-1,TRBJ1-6,TGCGCCAGCAGGGAGGGACAGGGAAATAATTCACCCCTCCACTTT,CASREGQGNNSPLHF
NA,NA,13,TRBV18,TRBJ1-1,TGTGCCAGCTCACTACAGGACAGTTCTGAAGCTTTCTTT,CASSLQDSSEAFF
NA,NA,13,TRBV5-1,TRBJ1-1,TGCGCCAGCAGCCTCCGTCAGAACACTGAAGCTTTCTTT,CASSLRQNTEAFF
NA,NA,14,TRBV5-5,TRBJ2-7,TGTGCCAGCAGCCTCGAGAGGGGGGTTGGAGAGCAGTACTTC,CASSLERGVGEQYF
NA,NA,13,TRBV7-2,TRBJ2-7,TGTGCCAGCAGTGGAGGGGCGGCCTACGAGCAGTACTTC,CASSGGAAYEQYF
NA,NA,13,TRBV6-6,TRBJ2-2,TGTGCCAGCAGTTACAGTTATGAGGGGGAGCTGTTTTTT,CASSYSYEGELFF
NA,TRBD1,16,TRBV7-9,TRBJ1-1,TGTGCCAGCAGCTTAGGGGACAGGGGTCCGAACACTGAAGCTTTCTTT,CASSLGDRGPNTEAFF
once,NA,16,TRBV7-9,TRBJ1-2,TGTGCCAGCAGCGTCGCGGGTTGGCAGCTTAACTATGGCTACACCTTC,CASSVAGWQLNYGYTF
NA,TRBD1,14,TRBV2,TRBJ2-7,TGTGCCAGCACGATTCTGGCAGGGGGCAGGGAGCAGTACTTC,CASTILAGGREQYF
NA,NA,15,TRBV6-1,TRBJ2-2,TGTGCCAGCAGTGAAATGGCAGGGCGCACCGGGGAGCTGTTTTTT,CASSEMAGRTGELFF
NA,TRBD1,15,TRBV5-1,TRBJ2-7,TGCGCCAGCAGCCTCCGGGACAGGGGTAACAACGAGCAGTACTTC,CASSLRDRGNNEQYF
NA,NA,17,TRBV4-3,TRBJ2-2,TGCGCCAGCAGCCAAGAAGGTCAGGGGGGCAGCACCGGGGAGCTGTTTTTT,CASSQEGQGGSTGELFF
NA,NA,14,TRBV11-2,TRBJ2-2,TGTGCCAGCAGCTTAGATAAAGAGGGCGGGGAGCTGTTTTTT,CASSLDKEGGELFF
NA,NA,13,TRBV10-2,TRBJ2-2,TGCGCCACCTCTCCCTCACCCACCGGGGAGCTGTTTTTT,CATSPSPTGELFF
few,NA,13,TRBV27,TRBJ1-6,TGTGCCAGCAGTTTAGTCATGCGGGGAACCCTCCACTTT,CASSLVMRGTLHF
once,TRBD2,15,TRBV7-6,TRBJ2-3,TGTGCCAGCAGCGCGCGGGGGGCCCCTCCAGATACGCAGTATTTT,CASSARGAPPDTQYF
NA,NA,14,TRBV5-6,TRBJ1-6,TGTGCCAGCAGCTTTCGGCAGAGATATTCACCCCTCCACTTT,CASSFRQRYSPLHF
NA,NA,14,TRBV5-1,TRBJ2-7,TGCGCCAGCAGCTTGACCGACAGGGCGGGGGAGCAGTACTTC,CASSLTDRAGEQYF
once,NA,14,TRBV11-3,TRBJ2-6,TGTGCCAGCAGCTTTGATGCTGGGGCCAACGTCCTGACTTTC,CASSFDAGANVLTF
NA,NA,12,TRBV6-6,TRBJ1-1,TGTGCCAGCAGTTATTCAGGGATTGAAGCTTTCTTT,CASSYSGIEAFF
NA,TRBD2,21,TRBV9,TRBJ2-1,TGTGCCAGCAGCGTAGGCTTAGGGACTAGCGGGGGGCCCAGGTCCTACAATGAGCAGTTCTTC,CASSVGLGTSGGPRSYNEQFF
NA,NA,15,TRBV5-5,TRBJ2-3,TGTGCCAGCACCCCCGCGGCCCTAGGCACAGATACGCAGTATTTT,CASTPAALGTDTQYF
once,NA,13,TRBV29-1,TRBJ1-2,TGCAGCGGGCGGGACGCCAACTTAGATGGCTACACCTTC,CSGRDANLDGYTF
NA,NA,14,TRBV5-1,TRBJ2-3,TGCGCCAGCAGCTTGGGAGTAAGCACAGATACGCAGTATTTT,CASSLGVSTDTQYF
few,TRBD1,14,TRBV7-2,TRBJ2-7,TGTGCCAGCAGCCCTACCGGAGCTGACAGGGGGAAGTACTTC,CASSPTGADRGKYF